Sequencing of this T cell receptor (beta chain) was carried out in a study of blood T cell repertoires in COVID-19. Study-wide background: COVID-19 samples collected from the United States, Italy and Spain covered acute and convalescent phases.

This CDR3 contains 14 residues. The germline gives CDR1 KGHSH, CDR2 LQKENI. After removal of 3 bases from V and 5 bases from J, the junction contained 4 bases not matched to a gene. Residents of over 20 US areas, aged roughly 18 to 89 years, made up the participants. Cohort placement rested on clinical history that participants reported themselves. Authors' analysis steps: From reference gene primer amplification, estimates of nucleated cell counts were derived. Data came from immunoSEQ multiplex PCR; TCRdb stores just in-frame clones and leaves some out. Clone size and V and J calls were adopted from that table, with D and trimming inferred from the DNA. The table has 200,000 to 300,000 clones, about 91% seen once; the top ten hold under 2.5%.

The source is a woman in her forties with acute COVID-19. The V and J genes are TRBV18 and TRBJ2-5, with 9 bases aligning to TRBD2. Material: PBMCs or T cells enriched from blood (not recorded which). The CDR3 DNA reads TGTGCCAGCTCACCGGGACTAGCAGGGGAGACCCAGTACTTC. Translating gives CASSPGLAGETQYF.